This T cell receptor (beta chain) comes out of a study of regulatory and conventional T cells in RAG deficiency. Blood CD4+ CD25-low CD127-high conventional T cells supplied the genomic DNA template. Sequenced by immunoSEQ multiplex PCR; TCRdb stores in-frame clones only, minus some. In the table there are fewer than 40,000 clones, roughly 76% of which are singletons. The CDR3 is 14 residues long. V dropped 0 bases and J dropped 5; count of bases not matched to a gene: 2. The V gene's germline CDR1 is SGHRS and CDR2 YFSETQ. About this clone itself: Antigen specificity is unknown.

Findings of the study overall: Shannon entropy fell and Simpson indices rose in RAG-deficient patients. In Omenn syndrome, Treg and Tconv repertoires overlapped >75%.

The same data also contributed to another study, on regulatory T cells. That work contributes: The primer mix had 52 TRBV and 13 TRBJ primers.

The genes are TRBV5-1 and TRBJ2-5, with 9 bases fitting TRBD1. The specimen was CD4+ effector T cells sorted from blood. The origin of this receptor is a human donor in good health. Here the CDR3 DNA reads TGCGCCAGCAGCTTGGGACAGGGGGTTGAGACCCAGTACTTC. As protein: CASSLGQGVETQYF. Combining the CDR3 with reference TRBV5-1 and TRBJ2-5 gives the whole variable domain KAGVTQTPRYLIKTRGQQVTLSCSPISGHRSVSWYQQTPGQGLQFLFEYFSETQRNKGNFPGRFSGRQFSNSRSEMNVSTLELGDSALYLCASSLGQGVETQYFGPGTRLLVL.